This T cell receptor beta chain was observed in a study of OX40 agonist ivuxolimab in advanced cancers. Study summary: Patients received intravenous ivuxolimab every 2 weeks at 0.01 to 10 mg/kg. Study-wide findings and caveats: Low normalized T-cell clonal expansion was additionally recorded for some nonresponders. CD4+ and CD8+ blood T cells expanded clonally by week 6 at 0.1 to 3.0 mg/kg.

Assay used: immunoSEQ multiplex PCR; TCRdb lists only in-frame clones, some missing. The table records some 85,000 clones, 90% to 95% of them present only once. Only one count was recorded for this clone. Its specificity is not known. Germline lookup yields CDR1 KGHSH and CDR2 LQKENI. With 0 bases removed from V and 1 base from J, the gap between germline ends came to 9 bases. The CDR3 runs to 15 residues. The receptor's source is an adult with an advanced solid tumor such as melanoma, head and neck, liver or kidney cancer. The chain joins TRBV18 to TRBJ1-1, with a tentative D call TRBD1 (5 bases). Material: CD4+ or CD8+ T cells sorted from blood, obtained in a trial of the OX40 agonist ivuxolimab. CDR3 in DNA: TGTGCCAGCTCACCACCGGGCGGGGCGAACACTGAAGCTTTCTTT. This gives the protein CASSPPGGANTEAFF.